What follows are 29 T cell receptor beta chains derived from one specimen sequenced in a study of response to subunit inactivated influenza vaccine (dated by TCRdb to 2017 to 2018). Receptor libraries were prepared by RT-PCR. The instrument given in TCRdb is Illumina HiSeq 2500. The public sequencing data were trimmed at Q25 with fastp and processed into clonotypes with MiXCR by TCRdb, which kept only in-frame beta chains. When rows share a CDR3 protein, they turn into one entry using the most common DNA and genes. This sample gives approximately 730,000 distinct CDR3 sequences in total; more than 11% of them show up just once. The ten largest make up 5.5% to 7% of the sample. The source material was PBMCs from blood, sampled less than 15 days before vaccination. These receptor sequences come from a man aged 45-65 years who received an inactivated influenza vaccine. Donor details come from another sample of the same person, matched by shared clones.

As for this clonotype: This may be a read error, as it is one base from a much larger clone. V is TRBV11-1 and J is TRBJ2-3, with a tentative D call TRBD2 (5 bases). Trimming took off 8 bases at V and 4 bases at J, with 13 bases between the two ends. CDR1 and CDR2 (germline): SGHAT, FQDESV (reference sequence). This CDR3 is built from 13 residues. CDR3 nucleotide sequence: TGTGCCAGCCGCCCCAAACTAGCAGATACGCAGTATTTT. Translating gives CASRPKLADTQYF.

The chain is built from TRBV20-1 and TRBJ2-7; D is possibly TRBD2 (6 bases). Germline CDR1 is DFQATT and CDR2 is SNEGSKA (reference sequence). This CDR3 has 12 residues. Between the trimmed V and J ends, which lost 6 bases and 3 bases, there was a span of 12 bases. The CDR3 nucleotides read TGCAGTGCGGAGGGTAGCAGCTACGAGCAGTACTTC. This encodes CSAEGSSYEQYF.

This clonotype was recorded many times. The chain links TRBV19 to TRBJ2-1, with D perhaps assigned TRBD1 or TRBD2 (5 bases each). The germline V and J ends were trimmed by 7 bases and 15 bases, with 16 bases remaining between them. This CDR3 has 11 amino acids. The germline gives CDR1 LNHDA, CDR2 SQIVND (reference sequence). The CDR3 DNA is TGTGCCAGTATCCAGGGACCCCGCCTGTTCTTC. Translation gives CASIQGPRLFF.

The CDR3 DNA is TGTGCCAGCAGCCAAGTTGGCGGCAGAACCGGGGAGCTGTTTTTT. Translated, it gives CASSQVGGRTGELFF. V is TRBV4-2 and J is TRBJ2-2, with no clear D. The CDR3 is made up of 15 amino acids. Looked up from germline, CDR1 is LGHNA and CDR2 is YNFKEQ. V was shortened by 1 base and J by 5 bases, with 11 bases between the two germline ends.

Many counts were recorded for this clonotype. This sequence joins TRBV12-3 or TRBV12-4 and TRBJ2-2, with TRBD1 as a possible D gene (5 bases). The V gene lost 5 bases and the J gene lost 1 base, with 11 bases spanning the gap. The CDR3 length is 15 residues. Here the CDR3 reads CASSDRTGNTGELFF. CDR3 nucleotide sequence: TGTGCCAGCAGTGACCGAACAGGGAACACCGGGGAGCTGTTTTTT.

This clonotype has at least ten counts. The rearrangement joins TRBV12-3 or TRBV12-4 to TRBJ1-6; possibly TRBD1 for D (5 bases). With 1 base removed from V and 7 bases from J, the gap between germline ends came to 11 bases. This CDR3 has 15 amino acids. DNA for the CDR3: TGTGCCAGCAGTTTAGGGCCAGGGCCCAATTCACCCCTCCACTTT. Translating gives CASSLGPGPNSPLHF.

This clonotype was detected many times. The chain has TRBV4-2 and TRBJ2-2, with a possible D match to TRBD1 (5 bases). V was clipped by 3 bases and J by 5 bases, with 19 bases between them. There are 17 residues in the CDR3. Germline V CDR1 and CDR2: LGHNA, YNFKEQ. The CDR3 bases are TGTGCCAGCAGCCACCCCGACAGAGATTTGAAAACCGGGGAGCTGTTTTTT. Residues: CASSHPDRDLKTGELFF.

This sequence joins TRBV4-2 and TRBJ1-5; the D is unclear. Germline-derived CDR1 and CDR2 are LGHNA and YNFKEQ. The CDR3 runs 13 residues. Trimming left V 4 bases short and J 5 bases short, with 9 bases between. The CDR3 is CASSRSRDQPQHF. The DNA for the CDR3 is TGTGCCAGCAGCCGCTCGAGGGATCAGCCCCAGCATTTT.

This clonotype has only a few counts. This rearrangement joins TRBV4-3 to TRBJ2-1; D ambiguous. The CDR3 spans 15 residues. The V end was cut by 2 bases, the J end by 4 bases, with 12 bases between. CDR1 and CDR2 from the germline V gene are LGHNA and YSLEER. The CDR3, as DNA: TGCGCCAGCAGCCAATTCTCCAATCAATACAATGAGCAGTTCTTC. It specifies CASSQFSNQYNEQFF.

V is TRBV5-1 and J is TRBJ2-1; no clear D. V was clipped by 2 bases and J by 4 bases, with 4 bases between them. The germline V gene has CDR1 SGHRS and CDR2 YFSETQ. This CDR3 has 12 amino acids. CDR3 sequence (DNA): TGCGCCAGCAGCTTTATGTACAATGAGCAGTTCTTC. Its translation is CASSFMYNEQFF.

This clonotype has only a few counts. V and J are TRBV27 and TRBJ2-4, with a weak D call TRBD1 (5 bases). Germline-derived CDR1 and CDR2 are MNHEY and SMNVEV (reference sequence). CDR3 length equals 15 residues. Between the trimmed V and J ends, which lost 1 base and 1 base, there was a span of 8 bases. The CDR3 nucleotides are TGTGCCAGCAGTTTATTAGGGGATGCCAAAAACATTCAGTACTTC. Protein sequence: CASSLLGDAKNIQYF.

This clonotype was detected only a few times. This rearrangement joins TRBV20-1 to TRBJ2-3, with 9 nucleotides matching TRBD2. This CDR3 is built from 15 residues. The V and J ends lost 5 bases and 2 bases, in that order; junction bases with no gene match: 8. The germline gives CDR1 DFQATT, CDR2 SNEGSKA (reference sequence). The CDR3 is CSAELSSGITDTQYF. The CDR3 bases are TGCAGTGCTGAACTATCTAGCGGGATCACAGATACGCAGTATTTT.

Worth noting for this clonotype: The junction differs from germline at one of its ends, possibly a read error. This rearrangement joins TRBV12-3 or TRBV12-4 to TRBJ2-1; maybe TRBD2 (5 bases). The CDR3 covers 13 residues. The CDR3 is CASSLGPGNEQIF. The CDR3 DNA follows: TGTGCCAGCAGTTTGGGCCCGGGGAATGAGCAGATCTTC.

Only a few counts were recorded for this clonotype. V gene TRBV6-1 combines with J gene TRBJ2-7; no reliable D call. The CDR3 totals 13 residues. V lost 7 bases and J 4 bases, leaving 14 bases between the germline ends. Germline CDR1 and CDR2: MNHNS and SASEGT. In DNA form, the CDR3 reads TGTGCCAGCACCCTCACCTCCGGGTACGAGCAGTACTTC. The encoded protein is CASTLTSGYEQYF.

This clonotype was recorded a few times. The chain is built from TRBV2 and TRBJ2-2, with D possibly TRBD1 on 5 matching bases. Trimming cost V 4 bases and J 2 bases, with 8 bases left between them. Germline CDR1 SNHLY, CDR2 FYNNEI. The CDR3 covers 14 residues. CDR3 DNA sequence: TGTGCCAGCAGTGTCTGGGGCAACACCGGGGAGCTGTTTTTT. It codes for CASSVWGNTGELFF.

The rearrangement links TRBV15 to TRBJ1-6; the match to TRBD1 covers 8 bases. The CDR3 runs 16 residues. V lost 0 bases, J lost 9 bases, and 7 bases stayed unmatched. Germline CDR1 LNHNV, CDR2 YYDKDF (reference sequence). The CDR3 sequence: CATSRDYGRGPSPLHF. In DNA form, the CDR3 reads TGTGCCACCAGCAGAGATTACGGCAGGGGGCCTTCACCCCTCCACTTT. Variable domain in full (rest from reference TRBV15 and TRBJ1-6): DAMVIQNPRYQVTQFGKPVTLSCSQTLNHNVMYWYQQKSSQAPKLLFHYYDKDFNNEADTPDNFQSRRPNTSFCFLDIRSPGLGDTAMYLCATSRDYGRGPSPLHFGNGTRLTVT.

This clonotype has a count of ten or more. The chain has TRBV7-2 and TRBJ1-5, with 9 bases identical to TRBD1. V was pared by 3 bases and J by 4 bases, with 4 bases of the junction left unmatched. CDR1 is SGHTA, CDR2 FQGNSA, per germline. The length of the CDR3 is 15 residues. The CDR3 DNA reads TGTGCCAGCAGCTTCGGGACAGGGAGAAATCAGCCCCAGCATTTT. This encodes CASSFGTGRNQPQHF. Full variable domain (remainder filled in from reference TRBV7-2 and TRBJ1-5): GAGVSQSPSNKVTEKGKDVELRCDPISGHTALYWYRQSLGQGLEFLIYFQGNSAPDKSGLPSDRFSAERTGGSVSTLTIQRTQQEDSAVYLCASSFGTGRNQPQHFGDGTRLSIL.

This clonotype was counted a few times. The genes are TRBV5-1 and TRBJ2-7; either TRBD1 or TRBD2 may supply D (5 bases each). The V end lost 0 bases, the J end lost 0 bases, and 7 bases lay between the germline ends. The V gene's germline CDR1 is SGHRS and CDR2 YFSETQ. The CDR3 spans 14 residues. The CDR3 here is CASSLGDASYEQYF. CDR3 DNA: TGCGCCAGCAGCTTGGGGGACGCCTCCTACGAGCAGTACTTC.

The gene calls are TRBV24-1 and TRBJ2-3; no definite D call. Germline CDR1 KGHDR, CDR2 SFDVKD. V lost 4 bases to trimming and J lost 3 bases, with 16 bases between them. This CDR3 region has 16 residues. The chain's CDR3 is CATSDPDGSVTDTQYF. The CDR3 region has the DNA TGTGCCACCAGTGACCCGGACGGATCTGTGACAGATACGCAGTATTTT.

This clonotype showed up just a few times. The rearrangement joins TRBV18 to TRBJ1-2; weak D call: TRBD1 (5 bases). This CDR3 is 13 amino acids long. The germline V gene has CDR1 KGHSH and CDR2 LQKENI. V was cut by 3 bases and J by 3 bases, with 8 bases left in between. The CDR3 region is CASSPGDDYGYTF. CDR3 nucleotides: TGTGCCAGCTCACCGGGGGATGACTATGGCTACACCTTC.

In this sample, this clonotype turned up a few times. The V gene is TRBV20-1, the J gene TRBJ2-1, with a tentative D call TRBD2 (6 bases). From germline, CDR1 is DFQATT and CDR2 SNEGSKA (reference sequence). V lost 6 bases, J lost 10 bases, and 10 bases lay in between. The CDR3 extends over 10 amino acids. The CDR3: CSAGGLEQFF. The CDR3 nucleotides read TGCAGTGCGGGAGGACTGGAGCAGTTCTTC.

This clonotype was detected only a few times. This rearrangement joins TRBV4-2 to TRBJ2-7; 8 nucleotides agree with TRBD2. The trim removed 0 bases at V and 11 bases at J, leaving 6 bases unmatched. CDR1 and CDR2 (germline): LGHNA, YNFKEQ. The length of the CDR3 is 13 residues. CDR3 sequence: CASSQDPPGLEYF. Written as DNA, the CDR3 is TGTGCCAGCAGCCAAGATCCCCCGGGACTAGAGTACTTC.

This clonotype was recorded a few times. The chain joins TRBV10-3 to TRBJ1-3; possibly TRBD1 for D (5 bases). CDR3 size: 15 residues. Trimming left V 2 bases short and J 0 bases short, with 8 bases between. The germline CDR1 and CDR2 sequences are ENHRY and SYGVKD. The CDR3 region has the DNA TGTGCCATCAGTGAGCCGGGGGGCTCTGGAAACACCATATATTTT. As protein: CAISEPGGSGNTIYF.

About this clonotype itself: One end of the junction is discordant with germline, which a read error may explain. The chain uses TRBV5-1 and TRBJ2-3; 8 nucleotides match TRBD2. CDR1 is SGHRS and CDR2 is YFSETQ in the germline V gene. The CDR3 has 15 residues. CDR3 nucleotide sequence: TGCGCCATCAGCTTAGCGGGGAAGGGCACAGATACGCAGTATTTT. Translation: CAISLAGKGTDTQYF.

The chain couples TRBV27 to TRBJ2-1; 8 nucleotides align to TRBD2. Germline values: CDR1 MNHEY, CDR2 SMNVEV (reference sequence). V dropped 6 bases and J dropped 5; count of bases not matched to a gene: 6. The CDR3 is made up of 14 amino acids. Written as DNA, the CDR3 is TGTGCCAGCAGGGGCGGGGGGCGGAACAATGAGCAGTTCTTC. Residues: CASRGGGRNNEQFF.

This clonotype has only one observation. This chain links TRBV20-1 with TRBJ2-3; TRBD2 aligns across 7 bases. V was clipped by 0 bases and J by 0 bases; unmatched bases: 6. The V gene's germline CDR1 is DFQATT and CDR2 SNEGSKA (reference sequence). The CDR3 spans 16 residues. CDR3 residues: CSARDGRGPSTDTQYF. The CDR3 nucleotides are TGCAGTGCTAGAGATGGGAGGGGCCCTAGCACAGATACGCAGTATTTT.

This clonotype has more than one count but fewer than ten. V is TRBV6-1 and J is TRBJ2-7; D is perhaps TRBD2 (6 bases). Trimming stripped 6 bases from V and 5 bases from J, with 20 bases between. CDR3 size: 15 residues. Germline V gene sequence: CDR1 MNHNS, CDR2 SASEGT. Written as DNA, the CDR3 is TGTGCCAGCAGACATACTAGCTCGTTGGTCCACGAGCAGTACTTC. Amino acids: CASRHTSSLVHEQYF.

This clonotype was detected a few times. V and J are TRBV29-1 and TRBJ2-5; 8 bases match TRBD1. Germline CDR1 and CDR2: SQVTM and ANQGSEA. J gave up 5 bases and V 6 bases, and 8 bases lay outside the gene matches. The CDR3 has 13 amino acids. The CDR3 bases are TGCAGCGTGGGCGCAGGGGGCCGGGAGACCCAGTACTTC. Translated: CSVGAGGRETQYF.

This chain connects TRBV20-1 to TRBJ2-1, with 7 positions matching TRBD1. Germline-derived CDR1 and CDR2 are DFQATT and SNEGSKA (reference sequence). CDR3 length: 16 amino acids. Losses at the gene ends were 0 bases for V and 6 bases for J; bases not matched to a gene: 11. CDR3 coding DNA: TGCAGTGCTAGAGATTTCCGCAGGGGGTCTGTCAATGAGCAGTTCTTC. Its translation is CSARDFRRGSVNEQFF.